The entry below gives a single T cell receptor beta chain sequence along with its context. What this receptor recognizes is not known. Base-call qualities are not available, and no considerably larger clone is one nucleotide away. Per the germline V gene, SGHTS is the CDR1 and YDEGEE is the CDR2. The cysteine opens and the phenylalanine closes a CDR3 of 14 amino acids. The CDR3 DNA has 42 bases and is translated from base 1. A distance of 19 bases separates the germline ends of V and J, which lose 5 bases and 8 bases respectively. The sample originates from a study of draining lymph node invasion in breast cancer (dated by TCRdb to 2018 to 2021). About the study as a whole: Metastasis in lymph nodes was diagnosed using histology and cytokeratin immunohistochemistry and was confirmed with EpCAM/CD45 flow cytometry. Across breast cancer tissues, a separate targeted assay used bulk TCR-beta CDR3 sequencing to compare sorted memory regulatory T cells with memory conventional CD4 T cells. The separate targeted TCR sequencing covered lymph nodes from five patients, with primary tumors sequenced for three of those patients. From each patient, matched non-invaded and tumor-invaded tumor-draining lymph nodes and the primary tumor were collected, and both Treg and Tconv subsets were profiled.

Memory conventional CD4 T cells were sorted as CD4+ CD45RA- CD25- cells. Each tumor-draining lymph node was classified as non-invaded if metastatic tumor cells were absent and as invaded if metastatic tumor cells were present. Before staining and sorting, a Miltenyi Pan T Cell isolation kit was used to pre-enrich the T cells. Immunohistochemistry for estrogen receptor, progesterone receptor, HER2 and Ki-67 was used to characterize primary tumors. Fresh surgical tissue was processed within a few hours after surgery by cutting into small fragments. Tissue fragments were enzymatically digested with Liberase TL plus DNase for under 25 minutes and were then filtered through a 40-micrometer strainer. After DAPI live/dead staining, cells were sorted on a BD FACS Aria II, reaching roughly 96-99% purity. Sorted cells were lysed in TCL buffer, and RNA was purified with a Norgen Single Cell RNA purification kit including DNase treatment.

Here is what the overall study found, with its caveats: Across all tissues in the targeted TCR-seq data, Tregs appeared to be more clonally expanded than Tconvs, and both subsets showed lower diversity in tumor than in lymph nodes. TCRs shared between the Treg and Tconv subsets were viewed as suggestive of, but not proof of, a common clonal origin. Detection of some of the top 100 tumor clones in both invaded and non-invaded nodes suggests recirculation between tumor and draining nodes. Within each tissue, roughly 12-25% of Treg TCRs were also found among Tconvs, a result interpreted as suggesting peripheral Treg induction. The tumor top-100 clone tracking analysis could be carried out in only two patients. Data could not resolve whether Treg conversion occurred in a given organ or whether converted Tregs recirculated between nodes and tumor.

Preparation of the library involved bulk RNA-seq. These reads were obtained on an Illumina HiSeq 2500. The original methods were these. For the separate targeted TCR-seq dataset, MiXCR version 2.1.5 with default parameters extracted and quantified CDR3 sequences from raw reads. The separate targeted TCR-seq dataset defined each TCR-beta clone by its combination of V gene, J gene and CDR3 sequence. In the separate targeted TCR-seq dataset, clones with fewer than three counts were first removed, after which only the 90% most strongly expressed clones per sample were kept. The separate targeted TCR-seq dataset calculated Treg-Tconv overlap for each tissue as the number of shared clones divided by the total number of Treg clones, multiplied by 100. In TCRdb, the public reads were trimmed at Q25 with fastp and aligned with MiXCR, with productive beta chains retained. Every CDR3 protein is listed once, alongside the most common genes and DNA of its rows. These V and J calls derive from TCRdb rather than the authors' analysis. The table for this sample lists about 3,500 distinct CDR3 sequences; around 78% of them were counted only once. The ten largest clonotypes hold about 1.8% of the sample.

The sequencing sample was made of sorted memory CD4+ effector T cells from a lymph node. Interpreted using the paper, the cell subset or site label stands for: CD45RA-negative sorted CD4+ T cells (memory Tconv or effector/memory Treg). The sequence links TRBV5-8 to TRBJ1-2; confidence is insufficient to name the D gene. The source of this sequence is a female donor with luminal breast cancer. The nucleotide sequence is TGTGCCAGCAGGGACCGCGGGTCTCTATGGGGCTACACCTTC. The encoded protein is CASRDRGSLWGYTF.